The rows below give T cell receptor beta chains drawn from one sample of a study of TIL therapy for anti-PD-1-resistant metastatic lung cancer. Generated by immunoSEQ multiplex PCR, the TCRdb table keeps only in-frame clones and is missing some. Of 25,000 to 35,000 clones in the sample, 74% were seen once. This specimen consisted of blood, obtained at baseline. The origin of the receptors is a woman aged 30 to 85 with non-small cell lung cancer. CDR3s include the opening cysteine and the closing phenylalanine or tryptophan. D genes are given only for firm matches. Part of the rows lack a size; the others show once, few, many or a class for expanded clones.

D,V,size,J,DNA,CDR3
.,TRBV12-5,.,TRBJ1-1,TGTGCCGCGACCCCAAACCTAGGACAGTTCTTCACTGAAGCTTTCTTT,CAATPNLGQFFTEAFF
TRBD1,TRBV19,.,TRBJ1-2,TGTGCCAGTATGGCCCTACAGGGGGAAGATGACTATGGCTACACCTTC,CASMALQGEDDYGYTF
.,TRBV5-4,once,TRBJ2-1,TGTGCCAGCAGCTTGAGGTTGACCGTGGGGTTCTTC,CASSLRLTVGFF
.,TRBV7-8,.,TRBJ2-2,TGTGCCAGCAGCTGGGGGACGAGCACCGGGGAGCTGTTTTTT,CASSWGTSTGELFF
.,TRBV2,.,TRBJ2-1,TGTGCCAGCAGTGAAGAAAGGGGAGATGAGCAGTTCTTC,CASSEERGDEQFF
TRBD1,TRBV7-9,.,TRBJ2-3,TGTGCCAGCAACAGGGGGTCCACAGATACGCAGTATTTT,CASNRGSTDTQYF
.,TRBV5-1,.,TRBJ1-4,TGCGCCAGCAGTCCATCAGGGTCTTTTGAAAAACTGTTTTTT,CASSPSGSFEKLFF
.,TRBV19,.,TRBJ2-7,TGTGCCAGTAGTATGGCGGGACCTCCCTACGAGCAGTACTTC,CASSMAGPPYEQYF
TRBD2,TRBV12-5,.,TRBJ2-2,TGTGCTAGTGGTTTGACAGCGGGAGGGCCCAGCCCCGGGGAGCTGTTTTTT,CASGLTAGGPSPGELFF
.,TRBV7-9,once,TRBJ1-2,TGTGCCAGCAGCTTAGGGTTCAGGGGCGTGGACTATGGCTACACCTTC,CASSLGFRGVDYGYTF
.,TRBV27,.,TRBJ1-1,TGTGCCAGCAGTTTATCACAGGGAGGGAACACTGAAGCTTTCTTT,CASSLSQGGNTEAFF
.,TRBV6-5,.,TRBJ2-2,TGTGCCAGCAGTTACTCCAGGCTCCTACCCGGGGAGCTGTTTTTT,CASSYSRLLPGELFF
.,TRBV29-1,.,TRBJ2-3,TGCAGCGTGGGGGGCGGCACAGATACGCAGTATTTT,CSVGGGTDTQYF
TRBD2,TRBV27,.,TRBJ2-2,TGTGCCAGCAGTCCCGGACTAGCGGGAGACACCGGGGAGCTGTTTTTT,CASSPGLAGDTGELFF
.,TRBV10-3,.,TRBJ2-5,TGTGCCGTTCGAGTAGGCGAGACCCAGTACTTC,CAVRVGETQYF
.,TRBV7-9,few,TRBJ2-2,TGTGCCAGCAGCTTAGGCACCGGGGAGCTGTTTTTT,CASSLGTGELFF
TRBD1,TRBV10-1,.,TRBJ1-4,TGCGCCAGCAGACCTAGGGACAGGGGGCCGAATGAAAAACTGTTTTTT,CASRPRDRGPNEKLFF
.,TRBV14,.,TRBJ2-3,TGTGCCAGCAGCCAACTTGTAGGAGTTAGCACAGATACGCAGTATTTT,CASSQLVGVSTDTQYF
TRBD2,TRBV25-1,.,TRBJ2-1,TGTGCCAGCAGTAGGACCGGGACTAGCGGGACACAGGAGCAGTTCTTC,CASSRTGTSGTQEQFF
TRBD1,TRBV7-9,.,TRBJ1-1,TGTGCCAGCAGCTCGGACAGGCATTCCGAAGCTTTCTTT,CASSSDRHSEAFF
TRBD1,TRBV18,.,TRBJ1-1,TGTGCCAGCTCACTTAAGGGGGCGCGGGGTACTGAAGCTTTCTTT,CASSLKGARGTEAFF
.,TRBV6-5,few,TRBJ2-3,TGTGCCAGCAGCCCAAGCAGGGCAGATACGCAGTATTTT,CASSPSRADTQYF
.,TRBV6-1,.,TRBJ2-1,TGTGCCAGCACTCTTGGGAGGGGGACCAATGAGCAGTTCTTC,CASTLGRGTNEQFF
.,TRBV2,few,TRBJ1-2,TGTGCCAGCAGTGGTTCGAGGGGCGCATCGTCCTATGGCTACACCTTC,CASSGSRGASSYGYTF
TRBD1,TRBV19,few,TRBJ2-5,TGTGCCAGTAGGACAACCGAGACAGGGGAGACCCAGTACTTC,CASRTTETGETQYF
.,TRBV11-2,.,TRBJ2-1,TGTGCCAGCAGCCCTGGGACGGTCAATGAGCAGTTCTTC,CASSPGTVNEQFF
TRBD1,TRBV19,.,TRBJ2-7,TGTGCCAGTAGCCGGGATGCTGGACAGGGGGGCTACGAGCAGTACTTC,CASSRDAGQGGYEQYF
.,TRBV5-1,.,TRBJ2-7,TGCGCCAGCAGCTTGGAAGGCTACGAGCAGTACTTC,CASSLEGYEQYF
.,TRBV27,.,TRBJ1-1,TGTGCCAGCAGTTTTGGGGAGAACACTGAAGCTTTCTTT,CASSFGENTEAFF
.,TRBV19,.,TRBJ2-1,TGTGCCAGTAGTATAGGGACTCATCAGGATGAGCAGTTCTTC,CASSIGTHQDEQFF
.,TRBV6-1,.,TRBJ1-5,TGTGCCAGCAGTTCAGAGGGAGGTCAGCCCCAGCATTTT,CASSSEGGQPQHF
.,TRBV4-2,.,TRBJ2-7,TGTGCCAGCAGCCAAGAAGGGGCAGAGCGGGACGAGCAGTACTTC,CASSQEGAERDEQYF
.,TRBV30,.,TRBJ2-7,TGTGCCTGGGGCACAGGAAATCAGTACTTC,CAWGTGNQYF
.,TRBV7-2,.,TRBJ2-3,TGTGCCAGCAGCTTCCGGAGAGCAGCAGATACGCAGTATTTT,CASSFRRAADTQYF
.,TRBV7-6,.,TRBJ2-7,TGTGCCAGCAGCTTAATGCAGGGACATATCTACGAGCAGTACTTC,CASSLMQGHIYEQYF
TRBD1,TRBV10-3,few,TRBJ2-7,TGTGCCATCAGGAGTCTTCGGACAGGGGCGTACGAGCAGTACTTC,CAIRSLRTGAYEQYF
.,TRBV7-9,once,TRBJ2-7,TGTGCCAGCTCACGTGCGTACGAGCAGTACTTC,CASSRAYEQYF
.,TRBV10-3,.,TRBJ1-1,TGTGCCATCAGTGCGGGGTCGGACACTGAAGCTTTCTTT,CAISAGSDTEAFF